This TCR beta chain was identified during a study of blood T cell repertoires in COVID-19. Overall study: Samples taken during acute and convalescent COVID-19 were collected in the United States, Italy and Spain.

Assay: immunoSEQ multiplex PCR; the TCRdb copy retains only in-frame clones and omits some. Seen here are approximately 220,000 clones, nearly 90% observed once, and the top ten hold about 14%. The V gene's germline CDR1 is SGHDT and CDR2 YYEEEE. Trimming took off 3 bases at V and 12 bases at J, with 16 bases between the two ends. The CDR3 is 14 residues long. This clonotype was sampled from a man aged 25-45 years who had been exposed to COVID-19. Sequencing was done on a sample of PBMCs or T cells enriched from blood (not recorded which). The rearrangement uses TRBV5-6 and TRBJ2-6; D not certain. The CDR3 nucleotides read TGTGCCAGCAGCTCCTACTCCATGCTCGGCGTCCTGACTTTC. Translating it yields CASSSYSMLGVLTF. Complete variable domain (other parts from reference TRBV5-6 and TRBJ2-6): DAGVTQSPTHLIKTRGQQVTLRCSPKSGHDTVSWYQQALGQGPQFIFQYYEEEERQRGNFPDRFSGHQFPNYSSELNVNALLLGDSALYLCASSSYSMLGVLTFGAGSRLTVL.